These 9 T cell receptor beta chains share one sample of origin, sequenced in a study of metastatic and nonmetastatic thyroid tumors. All patients reached thyroid surgery having received no treatment beforehand. With MiXCR, TCRdb called clones anew from the PCR reads. The sample lists about 92,000 clones, more than 12% occurring once. The sequencing sample was made of blood. The receptors derive from a female donor with papillary thyroid cancer or a benign thyroid nodule (not recorded which). Some clones in this sample may be carry-over from other donors' samples.

With regard to this clone: This may come from a read error, since a much larger clone is one base off. The genes are TRBV12-3 or TRBV12-4 and TRBJ2-7; 7 nucleotides align to TRBD2. This CDR3 is built from 17 residues. The J segment lost 1 base and the V segment lost 6 bases, leaving 15 bases of the junction unmatched. CDR3 DNA: TGTGCCAGCAGCCCGCTATCACCCCGGGGGGATTCCTACGAGCAGTACTTC. Its protein product is CASSPLSPRGDSYEQYF.

The table lists this clone with many counts. This chain links TRBV18 with TRBJ1-5, with TRBD1 identical over 8 bases. This CDR3 has 15 residues. With V trimmed by 3 bases and J by 2 bases, 3 bases remained unmatched. Germline V gene lookup returns CDR1 KGHSH and CDR2 LQKENI. CDR3 DNA: TGTGCCAGCTCACCCCCGGGACAGGGCAATCAGCCCCAGCATTTT. Protein: CASSPPGQGNQPQHF. The entire variable domain, with the rest obtained from reference TRBV18 and TRBJ1-5, is as follows: NAGVMQNPRHLVRRRGQEARLRCSPMKGHSHVYWYRQLPEEGLKFMVYLQKENIIDESGMPKERFSAEFPKEGPSILRIQQVVRGDSAAYFCASSPPGQGNQPQHFGDGTRLSIL.

For this clone: The junction departs from germline at one end; a sequencing error may be responsible. This sequence joins TRBV7-3 and TRBJ2-3, with a tentative D call TRBD2 (7 bases). The CDR3 is made up of 17 amino acids. Per the germline V gene, CDR1 is SGHTA and CDR2 is FQGTGA. The CDR3 is CASSFLEGGRGTDTKYF. The DNA for the CDR3 is TGTGCCAGCAGCTTCCTAGAGGGGGGGCGAGGCACAGATACGAAGTATTTT.

The sample holds many counts of this clone. V gene TRBV11-3 combines with J gene TRBJ1-6; 7 nucleotides line up with TRBD1. The trim removed 2 bases at V and 6 bases at J, leaving 1 base unmatched. The CDR3 is 14 amino acids. The germline V gene encodes CDR1 SGHNT and CDR2 YENEEA. The DNA for the CDR3 is TGTGCCAGCAGCTTAACAGGGGCTAATTCACCCCTCCACTTT. Translating gives CASSLTGANSPLHF. Complete variable domain (other parts from reference TRBV11-3 and TRBJ1-6): EAGVVQSPRYKIIEKKQPVAFWCNPISGHNTLYWYLQNLGQGPELLIRYENEEAVDDSQLPKDRFSAERLKGVDSTLKIQPAELGDSAVYLCASSLTGANSPLHFGNGTRLTVT.

With regard to this clone: A much more abundant neighbour one base away suggests this may be a read error. Other DNA sequences of this sample code for an identical CDR3. J is TRBJ2-3 and V is TRBV10-1; tentative D call: TRBD2 (5 bases). From germline, CDR1 is WNHNN and CDR2 SYGVQD (reference sequence). V was cut by 2 bases and J by 5 bases, with 14 bases left in between. CDR3 length: 15 residues. In DNA, the CDR3 is TGCGCCAGCAGTGAGCCCGCGGGTGGGAAAGATACGCAGTATTTT. Translated, it gives CASSEPAGGKDTQYF.

This chain joins TRBV30 and TRBJ1-1; 7 nucleotides match TRBD1. The germline V gene encodes CDR1 GTSNPN and CDR2 SVGIG (reference sequence). The V gene end was trimmed by 3 bases and the J gene end by 11 bases; junction bases not matched to a gene: 6. This CDR3 is built from 11 residues. In DNA, the CDR3 is TGTGCCTGGAGCACACAGGGGCGGGCTTTCTTT. Translating gives CAWSTQGRAFF.

This chain joins TRBV11-2 and TRBJ2-7; the match to TRBD1 covers 8 bases. The CDR3 is 16 residues long. The J segment lost 1 base and the V segment lost 1 base, leaving 6 bases of the junction unmatched. The germline gives CDR1 SGHAT, CDR2 FQNNGV. The CDR3 DNA reads TGTGCCAGCAGCTTAGGACAGGGGCTGGGGTCCTACGAGCAGTACTTC. Translated: CASSLGQGLGSYEQYF.

V gene TRBV5-4 combines with J gene TRBJ2-3; no reliable D call. Per germline, CDR1 SGHNT and CDR2 YYREEE (reference sequence). V lost 2 bases and J lost 3, with 10 bases in between. This CDR3 contains 14 residues. CDR3 residues: CASSLRTETDTQYF. The DNA for the CDR3 is TGTGCCAGCAGCTTACGGACCGAGACAGATACGCAGTATTTT.

This clone was recorded many times. CDR3 region: CASSVSGGTYEQYF. The CDR3, as DNA: TGTGCCAGCAGCGTATCCGGAGGAACCTACGAGCAGTACTTC. The chain uses TRBV9 and TRBJ2-7; the D gene is possibly TRBD2 (5 bases). The CDR3 contains 14 residues. Trimming left V 1 base short and J 2 bases short, with 10 bases between. The V gene's germline CDR1 is SGDLS and CDR2 YYNGEE.